Following are 15 T cell receptor beta chains from one sample sequenced in a study of T cell responses to AZD1222 COVID-19 vaccine. Sequencing was performed with immunoSEQ multiplex PCR; in TCRdb, only in-frame clones are kept and a portion is missing. Of approximately 80,000 clones in the sample, approximately 83% were seen once. The material sequenced was peripheral blood, taken 28 days after the second AZD1222 dose. Source of these receptors: an adult who received the AZD1222 COVID-19 vaccine.

J is TRBJ1-6 and V is TRBV30, with D uncertain. V lost 2 bases and J 7 bases, leaving 6 bases between the germline ends. The CDR3 runs to 12 residues. In germline, CDR1 is GTSNPN, CDR2 SVGIG (reference sequence). The CDR3 spells CAWSLTNSPLHF. The CDR3, as DNA: TGTGCCTGGAGTCTGACGAATTCACCCCTCCACTTT.

V and J are TRBV20-1 and TRBJ2-7; weak D call: TRBD2 (5 bases). The CDR3 sequence is 11 residues long. V was trimmed by 5 bases and J by 7 bases, leaving 12 bases between them. The germline CDR1 and CDR2 sequences are DFQATT and SNEGSKA (reference sequence). This CDR3 is CSAGPREEQYF. CDR3 DNA: TGCAGTGCTGGCCCAAGGGAGGAGCAGTACTTC.

This rearrangement joins TRBV13 to TRBJ2-3, with D perhaps TRBD2 (6 bases). This CDR3 has 13 residues. Per the germline V gene, CDR1 is PRHDT and CDR2 is FYEKMQ (reference sequence). Between the trimmed V and J ends, which lost 3 bases and 6 bases, there was a span of 10 bases. CDR3: CASSFAGWDTQYF. The CDR3 DNA follows: TGTGCCAGCAGCTTTGCGGGGTGGGATACGCAGTATTTT.

The chain carries TRBV5-6 and TRBJ2-1; D may be TRBD1 or TRBD2 (5 bases each). Germline assignment: CDR1 SGHDT and CDR2 YYEEEE. The ends were cut back, 2 bases at V and 6 bases at J, with 21 bases in the middle. The CDR3 is 17 amino acids. CDR3 loop: CASSFLGAQGRGNEQFF. Written as DNA, the CDR3 is TGTGCCAGCAGCTTCCTCGGGGCGCAGGGTAGAGGCAATGAGCAGTTCTTC.

This sequence joins TRBV9 and TRBJ1-5; D is unresolved. CDR3 length: 16 residues. Trimming pared 4 bases from V and 6 bases from J, leaving 20 bases between. CDR1 is SGDLS, CDR2 YYNGEE, per germline. This CDR3 is CASSTSSKGASQPQHF. The DNA for the CDR3 is TGTGCCAGCAGCACCAGTAGTAAAGGAGCAAGTCAGCCCCAGCATTTT.

The CDR3 loop is CASSPGGAGSNTEAFF. The CDR3 DNA follows: TGTGCCAGCAGCCCGGGGGGAGCAGGCTCGAACACTGAAGCTTTCTTT. The V call is TRBV7-3, the J call TRBJ1-1; a possible D gene is TRBD1 (5 bases). This CDR3 has 16 residues. Germline V gene sequence: CDR1 SGHTA, CDR2 FQGTGA. The V end was cut by 5 bases, the J end by 1 base, with 17 bases between. Full variable domain (rest looked up from reference TRBV7-3 and TRBJ1-1): GAGVSQTPSNKVTEKGKYVELRCDPISGHTALYWYRQSLGQGPEFLIYFQGTGAADDSGLPNDRFFAVRPEGSVSTLKIQRTERGDSAVYLCASSPGGAGSNTEAFFGQGTRLTVV.

This rearrangement joins TRBV5-6 to TRBJ2-7, with TRBD1 matching 8 bases. This CDR3 has 14 residues. In germline, CDR1 is SGHDT, CDR2 YYEEEE. V lost 4 bases and J lost 6; bases outside the gene matches: 9. The CDR3 coding sequence is TGTGCCAGCAGCCCTTGGACAGGGAGCGCCGAGCAGTACTTC. As protein: CASSPWTGSAEQYF.

The chain joins TRBV5-1 to TRBJ2-5; 11 nucleotides line up with TRBD1. Germline lookup yields CDR1 SGHRS and CDR2 YFSETQ. J lost 2 bases, V lost 0 bases, and 0 bases had no gene match. CDR3 length equals 15 residues. For the CDR3, the DNA is TGCGCCAGCAGCTTGGGGGACAGGGGGCAAGAGACCCAGTACTTC. Its translation: CASSLGDRGQETQYF.

The rearrangement joins TRBV3-1 (or the pseudogene TRBV3-2) to TRBJ2-7; D call uncertain. Germline V gene data show CDR1 as LGHDT and CDR2 as YNNKEL (reference sequence). This CDR3 has 12 residues. V was cut by 6 bases and J by 9 bases, with 15 bases left in between. CDR3 bases: TGTGCCAGCAGTCCACCGAGCGAGCGGCAGTACTTC. It codes for CASSPPSERQYF.

The chain recombines TRBV28 with TRBJ1-2; the D gene is possibly TRBD1 (6 bases). The CDR3 contains 17 residues. V lost 5 bases to trimming and J lost 1 base, with 20 bases between them. Germline V gives CDR1 MDHEN, CDR2 SYDVKM. The CDR3 spells CASSEQGPLAFNYGYTF. The DNA for the CDR3 is TGTGCCAGCAGTGAACAGGGACCGCTAGCTTTTAACTATGGCTACACCTTC.

The chain has TRBV28 and TRBJ1-2; no firm D call. The V end lost 7 bases, the J end lost 1 base, and 19 bases lay between the germline ends. The CDR3 sequence is 16 residues long. Germline V gene lookup returns CDR1 MDHEN and CDR2 SYDVKM. The CDR3 loop is CASTESETKLNYGYTF. CDR3 nucleotides: TGTGCCAGCACGGAGAGCGAGACGAAGCTTAACTATGGCTACACCTTC.

The V call is TRBV9, the J call TRBJ2-1; TRBD2 agrees at 9 bases. The length of the CDR3 is 15 residues. V lost 3 bases, J lost 3 bases, and 4 bases stayed unmatched. The germline V gene has CDR1 SGDLS and CDR2 YYNGEE. CDR3 DNA: TGTGCCAGCAGCGAACTAGCGGGCAACTACAATGAGCAGTTCTTC. Protein product: CASSELAGNYNEQFF. Variable domain in full (rest from reference TRBV9 and TRBJ2-1): DSGVTQTPKHLITATGQRVTLRCSPRSGDLSVYWYQQSLDQGLQFLIQYYNGEERAKGNILERFSAQQFPDLHSELNLSSLELGDSALYFCASSELAGNYNEQFFGPGTRLTVL.

DNA of the CDR3: TGCAGCGTGCGACCGACAGGTAGCAATCAGCCCCAGCATTTT. Protein sequence: CSVRPTGSNQPQHF. This chain links TRBV29-1 with TRBJ1-5; maybe TRBD1 (6 bases). Germline CDR1 reads SQVTM; CDR2 reads ANQGSEA. There are 14 residues in the CDR3. V lost 6 bases and J lost 0, with 12 bases in between.

CDR3 in DNA: TGTGCCAGCAGACCACCGGGACAGGGGGCCTACACTGAAGCTTTCTTT. It is translated as CASRPPGQGAYTEAFF. The chain links TRBV27 to TRBJ1-1; 12 bases map to TRBD1. CDR3 size: 16 residues. CDR1 is MNHEY, CDR2 SMNVEV, per germline (reference sequence). The V gene end was trimmed by 6 bases and the J gene end by 3 bases; junction bases not matched to a gene: 8.

The chain joins TRBV19 to TRBJ1-3, with D uncertain. Deletions cut 1 base from V and 4 bases from J, with 5 bases between. This CDR3 is built from 13 residues. Looked up from germline, CDR1 is LNHDA and CDR2 is SQIVND (reference sequence). The CDR3 spells CASSIVTGNTIYF. CDR3 coding DNA: TGTGCCAGTAGTATAGTCACCGGAAACACCATATATTTT.